Listed below are T cell receptor beta chains from one sample, sequenced in a study of T cells after yellow fever vaccination. From the 5' RACE reads, TCRdb called clonotypes with MiXCR, one entry per CDR3 protein. The table has roughly 340,000 distinct CDR3 sequences, roughly 4% seen once. The material sequenced was PBMCs, taken 5 days after the yellow fever booster vaccination. Source of these receptors: a man aged 18 to 30 who received the YFV17D yellow fever vaccine. CDR3s include the opening cysteine and the closing phenylalanine or tryptophan. Each record gives: J gene, clone size, V gene, D gene, CDR3 protein, CDR3 DNA. D genes are given only for firm matches. Rows may omit the clone size; those that give it use once, few, many or a size class.

j_gene: TRBJ1-1
abundance: many
v_gene: TRBV24-1
d_gene: NA
CDR3aa: CATSDYGNTEAFF
CDR3nt: TGTGCCACCAGTGATTACGGGAACACTGAAGCTTTCTTT

j_gene: TRBJ1-1
abundance: few
v_gene: TRBV29-1
d_gene: TRBD1
CDR3aa: CSVVPGGNTEAFF
CDR3nt: TGCAGCGTTGTTCCAGGGGGGAACACTGAAGCTTTCTTT

j_gene: TRBJ2-5
abundance: few
v_gene: TRBV7-9
d_gene: NA
CDR3aa: CASSSIGRFQETQYF
CDR3nt: TGTGCCAGCAGCTCCATCGGCAGATTCCAAGAGACCCAGTACTTC

j_gene: TRBJ1-5
abundance: few
v_gene: TRBV7-2
d_gene: NA
CDR3aa: CASSPGFDQPQHF
CDR3nt: TGTGCCAGCAGCCCGGGATTTGATCAGCCCCAGCATTTT

j_gene: TRBJ1-2
abundance: many
v_gene: TRBV12-3/TRBV12-4
d_gene: NA
CDR3aa: CASSFPPTENYGYTF
CDR3nt: TGTGCCAGCAGCTTCCCCCCGACAGAGAACTATGGCTACACCTTC

j_gene: TRBJ1-2
abundance: few
v_gene: TRBV7-2
d_gene: NA
CDR3aa: CASSLSGAVYGYTF
CDR3nt: TGTGCCAGCAGCTTAAGCGGGGCCGTATATGGCTACACCTTC

j_gene: TRBJ1-1
abundance: many
v_gene: TRBV7-2
d_gene: TRBD1
CDR3aa: CASSLLSGDRGTEAFF
CDR3nt: TGTGCCAGCAGCTTATTGAGCGGGGACAGGGGCACTGAAGCTTTCTTT

j_gene: TRBJ2-7
abundance: NA
v_gene: TRBV7-9
d_gene: TRBD1
CDR3aa: CASRSSGQGYEQYF
CDR3nt: TGTGCCAGCAGATCTTCTGGACAGGGCTACGAGCAGTACTTC

j_gene: TRBJ2-3
abundance: NA
v_gene: TRBV11-2
d_gene: TRBD2
CDR3aa: CASSFAGVDTQYF
CDR3nt: TGTGCCAGCAGCTTCGCGGGGGTTGATACGCAGTATTTT

j_gene: TRBJ2-1
abundance: few
v_gene: TRBV9
d_gene: NA
CDR3aa: CASSVPGDNEQFF
CDR3nt: TGTGCCAGCAGCGTTCCGGGGGACAATGAGCAGTTCTTC

j_gene: TRBJ2-5
abundance: many
v_gene: TRBV7-9
d_gene: TRBD2
CDR3aa: CASSSPGLAETQYF
CDR3nt: TGTGCCAGCAGCTCCCCTGGACTAGCAGAGACCCAGTACTTC

j_gene: TRBJ1-5
abundance: many
v_gene: TRBV7-2
d_gene: NA
CDR3aa: CASSLTHESNQPQHF
CDR3nt: TGTGCCAGCAGCTTAACCCATGAGAGCAATCAGCCCCAGCATTTT

j_gene: TRBJ2-7
abundance: few
v_gene: TRBV20-1
d_gene: NA
CDR3aa: CSARDLRVVEKQYF
CDR3nt: TGCAGTGCTAGAGATCTAAGGGTAGTGGAGAAGCAGTACTTC

j_gene: TRBJ1-1
abundance: few
v_gene: TRBV5-1
d_gene: TRBD1
CDR3aa: CASSSAGQGFTEAFF
CDR3nt: TGCGCCAGCAGTTCGGCGGGACAGGGGTTCACTGAAGCTTTCTTT

j_gene: TRBJ2-7
abundance: many
v_gene: TRBV29-1
d_gene: NA
CDR3aa: CSVESQGKPPWRGEQYF
CDR3nt: TGCAGCGTTGAATCCCAGGGGAAGCCTCCCTGGAGAGGCGAGCAGTACTTC

j_gene: TRBJ1-6
abundance: many
v_gene: TRBV6-5
d_gene: TRBD1
CDR3aa: CASSYSGQLYNSPLHF
CDR3nt: TGTGCCAGCAGTTACTCGGGACAGCTCTATAATTCACCCCTCCACTTT

j_gene: TRBJ2-1
abundance: many
v_gene: TRBV10-3
d_gene: TRBD2
CDR3aa: CAIGAGGYYNEQFF
CDR3nt: TGTGCCATCGGAGCGGGGGGGTACTACAATGAGCAGTTCTTC

j_gene: TRBJ2-1
abundance: many
v_gene: TRBV7-9
d_gene: NA
CDR3aa: CASSLAGTEQFF
CDR3nt: TGTGCCAGCAGCTTAGCTGGGACAGAGCAGTTCTTC

j_gene: TRBJ1-6
abundance: few
v_gene: TRBV12-3/TRBV12-4
d_gene: NA
CDR3aa: CASRPDINSPLHF
CDR3nt: TGTGCCAGCAGACCCGATATTAATTCACCCCTCCACTTT

j_gene: TRBJ2-1
abundance: few
v_gene: TRBV20-1
d_gene: NA
CDR3aa: CSAALVVGEQFF
CDR3nt: TGCAGTGCTGCCTTAGTGGTTGGTGAGCAGTTCTTC

j_gene: TRBJ2-7
abundance: many
v_gene: TRBV5-1
d_gene: TRBD2
CDR3aa: CASSTLASGDDEQYF
CDR3nt: TGCGCCAGCAGCACCCTTGCTAGCGGGGACGACGAGCAGTACTTC

j_gene: TRBJ1-5
abundance: NA
v_gene: TRBV6-5
d_gene: NA
CDR3aa: CASSSRDRISNQPQHF
CDR3nt: TGTGCCAGCAGTTCTCGTGACAGGATCAGCAATCAGCCCCAGCATTTT

j_gene: TRBJ2-3
abundance: many
v_gene: TRBV7-7
d_gene: NA
CDR3aa: CASSSTRADTQYF
CDR3nt: TGTGCTAGCAGCTCCACGCGGGCAGATACGCAGTATTTT

j_gene: TRBJ2-1
abundance: many
v_gene: TRBV9
d_gene: NA
CDR3aa: CASSVGWGASGNEQFF
CDR3nt: TGTGCCAGCAGCGTCGGTTGGGGGGCCTCGGGTAATGAGCAGTTCTTC

j_gene: TRBJ1-6
abundance: many
v_gene: TRBV7-9
d_gene: NA
CDR3aa: CASSLEGTLHF
CDR3nt: TGTGCCAGCAGCTTAGAGGGGACCCTCCACTTT